This T cell receptor (beta chain) is from a study of CD8 T cells in Susac syndrome. Study-wide context: Patients with Susac syndrome, at blood draw, were therapy-naive, on corticosteroids, or on intravenous immunoglobulin alone.

The CDR3 totals 15 residues. The V gene's germline CDR1 is LGHDT and CDR2 YNNKEL (reference sequence). With 1 base clipped from V and 6 bases from J, the junction kept 5 bases outside the gene matches. RNA was extracted with the RNeasy kit, and a quantity of about 0.45 to 1 ug was reverse transcribed using random hexamers. Amplification of TCR beta CDR3 was carried out by immunoSEQ multiplex PCR, which covered 54 Vbeta and 13 Jbeta segments. TCRdb reprocessed the immunoSEQ multiplex PCR reads via MiXCR and lists one record per CDR3 protein. The profile shows 100,000 or so distinct CDR3 sequences, 95% of them singletons.

The receptor comes from a human donor with Susac syndrome. The sample was CD8+ T cells from PBMCs. This chain connects TRBV3-1 to TRBJ2-1; 8 nucleotides agree with TRBD2. In DNA, the CDR3 is TGTGCCAGCAGCCAAGGGCTAGCGGGTACCAATGAGCAGTTCTTC. It specifies CASSQGLAGTNEQFF.